One and the same sample provided the 16 T cell receptor beta chains below, sequenced in a study of T cells in Graves' hyperthyroidism and ophthalmopathy (dated by TCRdb to between 2017 and 2020). Receptors were amplified or captured by multiplex PCR. TCRdb lists the instrument as Illumina HiSeq 2000. The TCR beta CDR3 regions were amplified from RNA transcripts. The TCR CDR3 was subjected to a first round of RT-PCR using the HTBI primer set and the Qiagen OneStep RT-PCR kit. TCRdb trimmed public reads at Q25 via fastp, called clones via MiXCR and kept in-frame beta chains. Rows are combined by CDR3 protein, so each entry shows the most common genes and DNA. The sample table contains about 840,000 distinct CDR3 sequences; only one count was recorded for about two fifths of them. The ten largest make up more than 7% of the sample. Sequencing was carried out using blood. These receptors were obtained from a young man with Graves' hyperthyroidism.

Comments on this clonotype: The CDR3 does not end in the conserved phenylalanine or tryptophan, so this is likely a read error. This chain joins TRBV7-2 and TRBJ2-5, with 8 bases aligning to TRBD1. The length of the CDR3 is 13 residues. The V and J ends lost 5 bases and 3 bases, in that order; junction bases with no gene match: 2. The germline V gene encodes CDR1 SGHTA and CDR2 FQGNSA. CDR3 residues: CASSEDREETQYL. The CDR3 nucleotides read TGTGCCAGCAGCGAGGACAGGGAAGAGACCCAGTACCTC.

At least ten counts were recorded for this clonotype. This chain uses TRBV20-1 with TRBJ1-6; D not resolved. Germline CDR1 and CDR2: DFQATT and SNEGSKA (reference sequence). Trimming left V 3 bases short and J 4 bases short, with 10 bases between. The CDR3 is 14 amino acids. In nucleotides, the CDR3 is TGCAGTGCTAGTTCGGGAACGTATAATTCACCCCTCCACTTT. Amino acid sequence: CSASSGTYNSPLHF.

V and J are TRBV3-1 and TRBJ1-6, with D uncertain. CDR1 is LGHDT, CDR2 YNNKEL, per germline (reference sequence). The CDR3 length is 13 residues. The germline V and J ends were trimmed by 2 bases and 10 bases, with 9 bases remaining between them. CDR3 loop: CASSQLETSPLHF. The CDR3 nucleotides are TGTGCCAGCAGCCAACTTGAAACGTCACCCCTCCACTTT. Full variable domain (missing parts from reference TRBV3-1 and TRBJ1-6): DTAVSQTPKYLVTQMGNDKSIKCEQNLGHDTMYWYKQDSKKFLKIMFSYNNKELIINETVPNRFSPKSPDKAHLNLHINSLELGDSAVYFCASSQLETSPLHFGNGTRLTVT.

The rearrangement joins TRBV4-1 to TRBJ2-5; TRBD2 matches at 10 bases. The germline V gene encodes CDR1 MGHRA and CDR2 YSYEKL. V was clipped by 3 bases and J by 4 bases; unmatched bases: 2. The CDR3 covers 14 residues. The CDR3 DNA sequence: TGCGCCAGCAGCCAGAGGACTAGCGGAGAGACCCAGTACTTC. It encodes CASSQRTSGETQYF.

The V gene is TRBV20-1, the J gene TRBJ2-2; 9 positions agree with TRBD2. Unmatched junction bases numbered 4, after V lost 5 bases and J lost 0 bases. The CDR3 is 15 residues long. Germline V gene sequence: CDR1 DFQATT, CDR2 SNEGSKA (reference sequence). The CDR3 DNA reads TGCAGTGCTCCTAGCGGGGACGCGAACACCGGGGAGCTGTTTTTT. This translates into CSAPSGDANTGELFF.

There are many counts of this clonotype. The rearrangement links TRBV29-1 to TRBJ1-1, with D unresolved. This CDR3 comprises 14 residues. Trimming removed 5 bases at V and 4 bases at J, with 17 bases between. Germline V gene lookup returns CDR1 SQVTM and CDR2 ANQGSEA. The CDR3 region has the DNA TGCAGCGTTCTGAGGGAGGGTTTAACCACTGAAGCTTTCTTT. Its protein product is CSVLREGLTTEAFF.

The V call is TRBV7-3, the J call TRBJ2-2; the D is unclear. The germline gives CDR1 SGHTA, CDR2 FQGTGA. V lost 11 bases to trimming and J lost 4 bases, with 14 bases between them. This CDR3 region has 13 residues. The CDR3 DNA reads TGTGCCTGGAAACCCGGTGGCACCGGGGAGCTGTTTTTT. This gives the protein CAWKPGGTGELFF.

The V gene is TRBV5-1, the J gene TRBJ1-1; tentative D call: TRBD1 (6 bases). Germline assignment: CDR1 SGHRS and CDR2 YFSETQ. V was shortened by 0 bases and J by 6 bases, with 9 bases between the two germline ends. The CDR3 is 13 residues long. The CDR3: CASSLDEGAEAFF. For the CDR3, the DNA is TGCGCCAGCAGCTTGGACGAGGGGGCTGAAGCTTTCTTT.

This clonotype has ten or more counts. The chain carries TRBV29-1 and TRBJ2-7; 7 bases align to TRBD1. Germline CDR1 SQVTM, CDR2 ANQGSEA. The CDR3 consists of 12 residues. V lost 4 bases to trimming and J lost 4 bases; unmatched junction nucleotides: 4. In DNA, the CDR3 is TGCAGCGTTGTGCAGGGGGAGTACGAGCAGTACTTC. Protein: CSVVQGEYEQYF.

This rearrangement joins TRBV7-3 to TRBJ2-7, with 12 bases identical to TRBD2. V shed 5 bases and J 2 bases; nucleotides not matched to a gene: 7. The germline V gene encodes CDR1 SGHTA and CDR2 FQGTGA. This CDR3 is 16 amino acids long. CDR3 amino acids: CASSRTSGTGTYEQYF. The CDR3 bases are TGTGCCAGCAGCAGGACTAGCGGGACAGGAACCTACGAGCAGTACTTC.

This clonotype was picked up many times. The chain uses TRBV7-2 and TRBJ2-5; TRBD2 might be the D (5 bases). The CDR3 is made up of 13 amino acids. From germline, CDR1 is SGHTA and CDR2 FQGNSA. The V and J ends lost 6 bases and 1 base respectively, with 9 bases between them. This CDR3 reads CASRSSGQETQYF. The CDR3 DNA follows: TGTGCCAGCAGGTCGAGCGGCCAAGAGACCCAGTACTTC.

This clonotype was seen a few times. The chain combines TRBV2 with TRBJ2-7, with D possibly matching TRBD2 (6 bases). The CDR3 has 15 amino acids. Trimming stripped 3 bases from V and 3 bases from J, with 15 bases between. Germline values: CDR1 SNHLY, CDR2 FYNNEI. CDR3 sequence: CASSDGPGLSYEQYF. CDR3 nucleotide sequence: TGTGCCAGCAGTGACGGACCGGGACTCAGCTACGAGCAGTACTTC. The complete variable domain, with remaining parts taken from reference TRBV2 and TRBJ2-7, reads EPEVTQTPSHQVTQMGQEVILRCVPISNHLYFYWYRQILGQKVEFLVSFYNNEISEKSEIFDDQFSVERPDGSNFTLKIRSTKLEDSAMYFCASSDGPGLSYEQYFGPGTRLTVT.

This clonotype was seen only a few times. The gene calls are TRBV4-1 and TRBJ1-6; possibly TRBD1 for D (6 bases). V shed 0 bases and J shed 5 bases, with 8 bases lying between them. CDR1 MGHRA and CDR2 YSYEKL come from the germline V gene. This CDR3 contains 15 residues. The CDR3 DNA reads TGCGCCAGCAGCCAAGAGGGACACGATAATTCACCCCTCCACTTT. It codes for CASSQEGHDNSPLHF.

The gene calls are TRBV7-8 and TRBJ1-6; D gene ambiguous. Germline V gives CDR1 SGHVS, CDR2 FQNEAQ. The CDR3 has 17 residues. The V end lost 5 bases, the J end lost 0 bases, and 14 bases lay between the germline ends. CDR3 sequence (DNA): TGTGCCAGCAGCCCCCGTGAAGGGAGCTCCTATAATTCACCCCTCCACTTT. Translating it yields CASSPREGSSYNSPLHF.

This clonotype was observed at least ten times. The chain has TRBV19 and TRBJ1-5; D not resolved. Germline V gives CDR1 LNHDA, CDR2 SQIVND (reference sequence). The ends were cut back, 4 bases at V and 7 bases at J, with 11 bases in the middle. The CDR3 sequence is 13 residues long. Written as DNA, the CDR3 is TGTGCCAGTAGTACCCTGGCCAGACAGCCCCAGCATTTT. It translates to CASSTLARQPQHF.

The chain couples TRBV7-3 to TRBJ1-1; the D is unclear. Germline CDR1 and CDR2: SGHTA and FQGTGA. V was clipped by 5 bases and J by 5 bases, with 15 bases between them. The length of the CDR3 is 14 residues. The CDR3 here is CASSPVIWQTEAFF. CDR3 DNA: TGTGCCAGCAGCCCTGTCATTTGGCAAACTGAAGCTTTCTTT. The variable domain in full, completed from reference TRBV7-3 and TRBJ1-1, reads GAGVSQTPSNKVTEKGKYVELRCDPISGHTALYWYRQSLGQGPEFLIYFQGTGAADDSGLPNDRFFAVRPEGSVSTLKIQRTERGDSAVYLCASSPVIWQTEAFFGQGTRLTVV.